A single sample is the source of the 32 T cell receptor beta chains below, sequenced in a study of blood T cell repertoires in COVID-19. Sequenced by immunoSEQ multiplex PCR; TCRdb stores in-frame clones only, minus some. Of roughly 360,000 clones detected, 80% to 90% appear once; the ten largest clones hold 1.3%. The sample taken for sequencing was PBMCs or T cells enriched from blood (not recorded which). All receptors derive from a young man who had recovered from COVID-19.

The V gene is TRBV9, the J gene TRBJ2-3, with 7 bases matching TRBD1. V shed 2 bases, J shed 2 bases, and the junction held 2 bases outside the gene matches. The CDR3 contains 14 residues. Germline-derived CDR1 and CDR2 are SGDLS and YYNGEE. The CDR3 DNA reads TGTGCCAGCAGCGTGACAGGGTTCACAGATACGCAGTATTTT. Translation gives CASSVTGFTDTQYF.

This clone was detected once. The genes are TRBV2 and TRBJ2-7, with unresolved D. Germline V lookup: CDR1 SNHLY, CDR2 FYNNEI. V was pared by 7 bases and J by 2 bases, with 18 bases between. The CDR3 length is 15 residues. DNA for the CDR3: TGTGCCAGCAAAAGTGAGGCAGCCATTGCCTACGAGCAGTACTTC. Translation gives CASKSEAAIAYEQYF.

The chain joins TRBV27 to TRBJ1-2; no clear D. CDR1 MNHEY and CDR2 SMNVEV come from the germline V gene (reference sequence). CDR3 size: 13 residues. Trimming cost V 0 bases and J 6 bases, with 8 bases left between them. DNA for the CDR3: TGTGCCAGCAGTTTATCAAGAGTCCATGGCTACACCTTC. This sequence encodes CASSLSRVHGYTF.

The chain is built from TRBV27 and TRBJ1-2, with D tentatively TRBD1 (6 bases). CDR1 and CDR2 (germline): MNHEY, SMNVEV (reference sequence). This CDR3 contains 16 residues. Trimming pared 5 bases from V and 4 bases from J, leaving 20 bases between. In DNA form, the CDR3 reads TGTGCCAGCAGTCCCCTGGGGGAAGGACAGACCTATGGCTACACCTTC. Its protein is CASSPLGEGQTYGYTF.

This chain connects TRBV12-3 or TRBV12-4 to TRBJ2-7; 7 bases are shared with TRBD1. J gave up 3 bases and V 5 bases, and 4 bases lay outside the gene matches. The CDR3 consists of 13 residues. CDR3 in amino acids: CASSPGQIYEQYF. CDR3 coding DNA: TGTGCCAGCAGTCCGGGACAGATCTACGAGCAGTACTTC.

The chain recombines TRBV5-1 with TRBJ2-1; TRBD1 is a possible D gene (5 bases). Between the trimmed V and J ends, which lost 0 bases and 6 bases, there was a span of 10 bases. The germline V gene encodes CDR1 SGHRS and CDR2 YFSETQ. The CDR3 runs 14 residues. The CDR3 reads CASSLGQIGNEQFF. CDR3 sequence (DNA): TGCGCCAGCAGCTTGGGACAGATAGGCAATGAGCAGTTCTTC.

Regarding this clone: An end of the junction differs from the germline gene, which may be a read error. Here the CDR3 DNA reads TGTGCCAGTAGTGTAGAGACAGGGGGAGGACAGCCCCAGCATTTT. Translating gives CASSVETGGGQPQHF. V usage is TRBV19 and J usage is TRBJ1-5; 9 bases match TRBD1. Germline V gives CDR1 LNHDA, CDR2 SQIVND (reference sequence). CDR3 length: 15 amino acids.

The V and J genes are TRBV19 and TRBJ2-6, with TRBD1 matching over 8 bases. The CDR3 consists of 17 residues. V gave up 3 bases and J gave up 0 bases; unmatched junction bases: 4. Germline CDR1 is LNHDA and CDR2 is SQIVND (reference sequence). Here the CDR3 reads CASSITGGTSGANVLTF. CDR3 DNA sequence: TGTGCCAGTAGTATCACAGGGGGTACCTCTGGGGCCAACGTCCTGACTTTC.

The rearrangement links TRBV4-2 to TRBJ1-1; D not certain. The V gene's germline CDR1 is LGHNA and CDR2 YNFKEQ. The CDR3 has 16 residues. V lost 4 bases and J 1 base, leaving 16 bases between the germline ends. The CDR3 loop is CASSPRVSMGNTEAFF. CDR3 sequence (DNA): TGTGCCAGCAGCCCCCGGGTCTCTATGGGGAACACTGAAGCTTTCTTT.

The chain links TRBV5-1 to TRBJ1-1; 8 bases are a match to TRBD1. The CDR3 is 17 residues long. J was trimmed by 1 base and V by 4 bases; bases with no gene match: 12. Germline assignment: CDR1 SGHRS and CDR2 YFSETQ. The CDR3 is CASSLGQGANQNTEAFF. The CDR3, as DNA: TGCGCCAGCAGCCTCGGTCAGGGGGCGAACCAGAACACTGAAGCTTTCTTT.

CDR3: CASSVAENTEAFF. CDR3 bases: TGTGCCAGCAGCGTGGCGGAAAACACTGAAGCTTTCTTT. V gene TRBV7-7 combines with J gene TRBJ1-1; D is uncertain. The V gene's germline CDR1 is SSHAT and CDR2 FNYEAQ (reference sequence). V was trimmed by 5 bases and J by 2 bases, leaving 9 bases between them. The CDR3 spans 13 residues.

This chain connects TRBV6-5 to TRBJ1-1; D perhaps matches TRBD1 (5 bases). Germline lookup yields CDR1 MNHEY and CDR2 SVGAGI. CDR3 length equals 15 residues. The germline V and J ends were trimmed by 6 bases and 3 bases, with 17 bases remaining between them. This CDR3 is CASSPLDRQYTEAFF. DNA for the CDR3: TGTGCCAGCAGCCCCTTGGACCGACAGTACACTGAAGCTTTCTTT.

The count of this clone is one. This chain joins TRBV9 and TRBJ2-5, with 8 bases aligning to TRBD1. The ends lost 3 bases at V and 5 bases at J; junction bases unmatched: 18. This CDR3 is 18 amino acids long. Germline V CDR1 and CDR2: SGDLS, YYNGEE. The CDR3 DNA sequence: TGTGCCAGCAGCGGGAACCGAGGAGGACTCCCAGGGGGCGAGACCCAGTACTTC. Amino acid sequence: CASSGNRGGLPGGETQYF.

The V gene is TRBV5-1, the J gene TRBJ1-1; tentatively, D is TRBD1 (5 bases). The CDR3 runs to 12 residues. The germline gives CDR1 SGHRS, CDR2 YFSETQ. V was cut by 0 bases and J by 5 bases, with 5 bases left in between. The CDR3 loop reads CASSLGQTEAFF. The CDR3 DNA reads as TGCGCCAGCAGCTTGGGACAGACTGAAGCTTTCTTT. The full variable domain, with the rest looked up from reference TRBV5-1 and TRBJ1-1, is KAGVTQTPRYLIKTRGQQVTLSCSPISGHRSVSWYQQTPGQGLQFLFEYFSETQRNKGNFPGRFSGRQFSNSRSEMNVSTLELGDSALYLCASSLGQTEAFFGQGTRLTVV.

The chain carries TRBV2 and TRBJ1-4; D remains ambiguous. Deletions cut 1 base from V and 7 bases from J, with 19 bases between. The CDR3 is made up of 17 amino acids. Germline CDR1 is SNHLY and CDR2 is FYNNEI. The CDR3 nucleotides are TGTGCCAGCAGTGAAGGTCCGTCGGCAGGCCCGAGTGAAAAACTGTTTTTT. Amino acids: CASSEGPSAGPSEKLFF.

The chain employs TRBV12-3 or TRBV12-4 and TRBJ1-1; no firm D call. Trimming took off 3 bases at V and 8 bases at J, with 13 bases between the two ends. The CDR3 is made up of 13 amino acids. CDR3 DNA sequence: TGTGCCAGCAGTTTTACCACAACATCCGAAGCTTTCTTT. Amino acid sequence: CASSFTTTSEAFF.

Written as DNA, the CDR3 is TGTGCCCTCAGACTAGCGGGTCACAATGAGCAGTTCTTC. Amino acid sequence: CALRLAGHNEQFF. The chain uses TRBV5-4 and TRBJ2-1; 10 bases match TRBD2. Trimming at V came to 10 bases and at J to 5 bases, leaving 6 bases not matched to a gene. CDR3 length: 13 residues. Looked up from germline, CDR1 is SGHNT and CDR2 is YYREEE (reference sequence).

This rearrangement joins TRBV6-1 to TRBJ2-1, with D maybe TRBD2 (5 bases). V lost 3 bases, J lost 2 bases, and 17 bases lay in between. From germline, CDR1 is MNHNS and CDR2 SASEGT. The CDR3 is 17 residues long. The DNA for the CDR3 is TGTGCCAGCAGTGAGGACTCCCGGGGTTATACCTACAATGAGCAGTTCTTC. Translated, it gives CASSEDSRGYTYNEQFF.

CDR3 in DNA: TGCGCCAGCAGCTTGGGTGGCAGGGGCTCTGGAAACACCATATATTTT. It specifies CASSLGGRGSGNTIYF. The J gene is TRBJ1-3, the V gene TRBV5-1; the D gene is possibly TRBD1 (6 bases). This CDR3 has 16 amino acids. V gave up 0 bases and J gave up 0 bases, with 10 bases separating them. Germline-derived CDR1 and CDR2 are SGHRS and YFSETQ.

The V and J genes are TRBV6-2 or TRBV6-3 and TRBJ1-1; weak D call: TRBD1 (6 bases). The length of the CDR3 is 14 residues. V shed 6 bases and J shed 5 bases, with 16 bases lying between them. Looked up from germline, CDR1 is MNHEY and CDR2 is SVGEGT. The CDR3 DNA follows: TGTGCCAGCAGCCGCCTAGGGGGTAGAACTGAAGCTTTCTTT. Its translation: CASSRLGGRTEAFF.

This clone was found once. CDR3 DNA sequence: TGCGCCAGCAGCGGGGGGGGAACAGATACGCAGTATTTT. Encoded protein: CASSGGGTDTQYF. This chain uses TRBV10-1 with TRBJ2-3; 8 bases align to TRBD2. The V gene's germline CDR1 is WNHNN and CDR2 SYGVQD (reference sequence). The CDR3 length is 13 residues. Trimming took 6 bases from V and 3 from J; bases not matched to a gene: 2.

V gene TRBV5-6 combines with J gene TRBJ2-3, with D possibly TRBD1 on 5 matching bases. The CDR3 contains 13 residues. Trimming cost V 0 bases and J 3 bases, with 5 bases left between them. Germline V gene data show CDR1 as SGHDT and CDR2 as YYEEEE. The CDR3 is CASSLGQTDTQYF. The CDR3 nucleotides are TGTGCCAGCAGCTTGGGACAGACAGATACGCAGTATTTT.

The rearrangement uses TRBV6-5 and TRBJ2-7; 7 bases are a match to TRBD1. V shed 7 bases, J shed 3 bases, and the junction held 9 bases outside the gene matches. Germline lookup yields CDR1 MNHEY and CDR2 SVGAGI. This CDR3 contains 14 residues. The CDR3 here is CASTPGQHIYEQYF. CDR3 bases: TGTGCCAGCACCCCGGGACAGCACATCTACGAGCAGTACTTC.

V and J are TRBV9 and TRBJ1-1; D remains unclear. The germline gives CDR1 SGDLS, CDR2 YYNGEE. The CDR3 covers 14 residues. V gave up 0 bases and J gave up 2 bases, with 8 bases separating them. CDR3 sequence reads: CASSVGGSNTEAFF. CDR3 in DNA: TGTGCCAGCAGCGTAGGAGGGAGTAACACTGAAGCTTTCTTT.

J is TRBJ2-7 and V is TRBV7-2, with 9 bases aligning to TRBD1. Looked up from germline, CDR1 is SGHTA and CDR2 is FQGNSA. V lost 5 bases and J lost 5; bases outside the gene matches: 4. CDR3 length equals 13 residues. The chain's CDR3 is CASSPDRGNEQYF. In DNA, the CDR3 is TGTGCCAGCAGCCCAGACAGGGGGAACGAGCAGTACTTC.

This chain connects TRBV5-1 to TRBJ1-1; D possibly corresponds to TRBD1 (5 bases). Trimming pared 0 bases from V and 0 bases from J, leaving 12 bases between. The CDR3 runs to 16 residues. Looked up from germline, CDR1 is SGHRS and CDR2 is YFSETQ. The CDR3: CASSLGVQGLNTEAFF. CDR3 in DNA: TGCGCCAGCAGCTTGGGTGTTCAGGGTTTGAACACTGAAGCTTTCTTT.

The chain uses TRBV3-1 (or the pseudogene TRBV3-2) and TRBJ1-1; tentative D call: TRBD1 (5 bases). Germline V lookup: CDR1 LGHDT, CDR2 YNNKEL (reference sequence). The CDR3 contains 15 residues. Trimming removed 1 base from V and 8 bases from J, with 17 bases in between. The CDR3 DNA reads as TGTGCCAGCAGCCAAGCTCACTTAGGGGCGCGGGAAGCTTTCTTT. Translated, it gives CASSQAHLGAREAFF.

J is TRBJ2-3 and V is TRBV19; D might be TRBD2 (6 bases). This CDR3 is built from 14 residues. V lost 3 bases and J 5 bases, leaving 12 bases between the germline ends. The germline gives CDR1 LNHDA, CDR2 SQIVND (reference sequence). DNA for the CDR3: TGTGCCAGTAGTATGGGTTGGGGGGTAGATACGCAGTATTTT. It codes for CASSMGWGVDTQYF.

The gene calls are TRBV5-5 and TRBJ2-3; 7 bases match TRBD2. The germline gives CDR1 SGHKS, CDR2 YYEKEE (reference sequence). V trimming: 3 bases; J trimming: 7 bases; junction bases outside the gene matches: 8. The CDR3 is 14 amino acids. CDR3 residues: CASSSDGGLYTQYF. DNA for the CDR3: TGTGCCAGCAGCTCCGACGGGGGGTTATATACGCAGTATTTT. Supplemented by reference TRBV5-5 and TRBJ2-3, the full variable domain reads DAGVTQSPTHLIKTRGQQVTLRCSPISGHKSVSWYQQVLGQGPQFIFQYYEKEERGRGNFPDRFSARQFPNYSSELNVNALLLGDSALYLCASSSDGGLYTQYFGPGTRLTVL.

The V call is TRBV18, the J call TRBJ1-5; the D gene is possibly TRBD1 (5 bases). The V end was cut by 1 base, the J end by 0 bases, with 10 bases between. Germline values: CDR1 KGHSH, CDR2 LQKENI. The CDR3 is 16 residues long. The CDR3 protein is CASSPQTGGSNQPQHF. CDR3 nucleotide sequence: TGTGCCAGCTCACCACAAACAGGTGGTAGCAATCAGCCCCAGCATTTT.

CDR3 sequence (DNA): TGTGCCAGCAGCGCCCGGGACAGGGGGTGGAAATCTGAAGCTTTCTTT. Amino acid sequence: CASSARDRGWKSEAFF. This chain joins TRBV7-9 and TRBJ1-1; the match to TRBD1 covers 11 bases. From germline, CDR1 is SEHNR and CDR2 FQNEAQ (reference sequence). This CDR3 is built from 16 residues. V shed 5 bases, J shed 6 bases, and the junction held 11 bases outside the gene matches.

The rearrangement joins TRBV18 to TRBJ2-4; TRBD2 aligns across 7 bases. The germline gives CDR1 KGHSH, CDR2 LQKENI. J was trimmed by 5 bases and V by 2 bases; bases with no gene match: 3. The CDR3 is made up of 14 amino acids. The CDR3 sequence: CASSPTGGQNIQYF. The DNA for the CDR3 is TGTGCCAGCTCACCAACGGGGGGACAAAACATTCAGTACTTC. Looking up the rest from reference TRBV18 and TRBJ2-4 gives the full variable domain: NAGVMQNPRHLVRRRGQEARLRCSPMKGHSHVYWYRQLPEEGLKFMVYLQKENIIDESGMPKERFSAEFPKEGPSILRIQQVVRGDSAAYFCASSPTGGQNIQYFGAGTRLSVL.